This note documents a single TCR beta chain sequence. The clone's antigen remains unknown. Qualities for individual bases were not recorded, and no much larger clone is one base off. Libraries were made using the immunoSEQ multiplex PCR assay. TCRdb took over this immuneACCESS table, retaining in-frame rearrangements with V and J assigned. Such tables are incomplete; in checked studies, under half of the missing clones stem from an unresolved V gene, and the remainder is unexplained. Present in this sample are more than 25,000 clones, 75% to 85% of which were seen just once. Approximately 5% of the sample is held by the ten biggest clonotypes. The data stem from a study of Siglec-9 on CD8 T cells in melanoma (dated by TCRdb to between 2018 and 2020). Broadly, across the study: Siglec-9 expression on CD8+ T cells and the role of Siglec-9 in regulating T cells in the melanoma tumor microenvironment were investigated in the study.

On the study overall, not on this receptor specifically: According to the reported findings, Siglec-9 marked and regulated a subset of effector memory CD8+ T cells that seemed to build up inside melanoma tumors.

Its CDR3 holds 15 amino acids, cysteine through phenylalanine. CDR3 DNA is the only sequence kept; it has 45 bases, read in frame from the first base. The germline V and J ends show losses of 4 bases and 5 bases respectively, and no gene match explains 8 bases of the junction. Looking up the germline V gene (reference sequence) yields CDR1 PRHDT and CDR2 FYEKMQ. The clonotype comes from a human donor in good health. In this chain, TRBV13 is recombined with TRBJ2-3, with 8 bases matching TRBD2. Sequenced material: Siglec-9- CD8+ T cells sorted from blood. According to the study, the label for this sample's cell subset or site signals: CD8 T cells lacking Siglec-9. The sequenced DNA is TGTGCCAGCAGCTCATCGGGGGGGAGAGAAGATACGCAGTATTTT. Its product reads: CASSSSGGREDTQYF.